This TCR beta chain stems from a study of blood T cells in healthy people across ages. The wider study: Template switching recovered approximately one barcoded beta molecule for every two T cells.

With a J-beta primer mix and a sample-barcoded 5' primer, a second PCR ran roughly 6 to 11 cycles. MiXCR, applied by TCRdb to the 5' RACE reads, yields one record per CDR3 protein. This table has fewer than 900,000 distinct CDR3 sequences, 49% appearing once. This clonotype was seen a few times. V was cut by 7 bases and J by 7 bases, with 10 bases left in between. The CDR3 sequence is 12 residues long. Germline CDR1 and CDR2: LGHNA and YNFKEQ. The sequenced sample consisted of blood. The rearrangement links TRBV4-2 to TRBJ2-2; TRBD2 is a possible D gene (5 bases). The receptor comes from a woman in her fifties or sixties in good health. As DNA, the CDR3 is TGTGCCAGCACGAGGGCGGACGGGGAGCTGTTTTTT. Protein sequence: CASTRADGELFF.